Described below is a single T cell receptor beta chain sequence and its context. The antigen is unknown. The sample originates from a study of cytomegalovirus exposure and HLA in healthy donors. Findings and caveats of the study: Investigators reported 150 to 200 TCR beta chains as tied to cytomegalovirus.

Libraries were prepared by immunoSEQ multiplex PCR; TCRdb keeps only in-frame clonotypes and omits some of them. The sample contains fewer than 100,000 clones, around 90% of which appear only once. Looked up from germline, CDR1 is SGHTS and CDR2 is YDEGEE. Trimming took 0 bases from V and 3 from J, leaving 9 bases between them. This CDR3 contains 14 residues. The rearrangement uses TRBV5-8 and TRBJ1-1; D not resolved. Sequencing was done on a sample of PBMCs. The clonotype was recovered from a man aged 25-40 years in good health and CMV-seronegative. For the CDR3, the DNA is TGTGCCAGCAGCTTGGGTCAGTCATACACTGAAGCTTTCTTT. It yields the protein CASSLGQSYTEAFF.